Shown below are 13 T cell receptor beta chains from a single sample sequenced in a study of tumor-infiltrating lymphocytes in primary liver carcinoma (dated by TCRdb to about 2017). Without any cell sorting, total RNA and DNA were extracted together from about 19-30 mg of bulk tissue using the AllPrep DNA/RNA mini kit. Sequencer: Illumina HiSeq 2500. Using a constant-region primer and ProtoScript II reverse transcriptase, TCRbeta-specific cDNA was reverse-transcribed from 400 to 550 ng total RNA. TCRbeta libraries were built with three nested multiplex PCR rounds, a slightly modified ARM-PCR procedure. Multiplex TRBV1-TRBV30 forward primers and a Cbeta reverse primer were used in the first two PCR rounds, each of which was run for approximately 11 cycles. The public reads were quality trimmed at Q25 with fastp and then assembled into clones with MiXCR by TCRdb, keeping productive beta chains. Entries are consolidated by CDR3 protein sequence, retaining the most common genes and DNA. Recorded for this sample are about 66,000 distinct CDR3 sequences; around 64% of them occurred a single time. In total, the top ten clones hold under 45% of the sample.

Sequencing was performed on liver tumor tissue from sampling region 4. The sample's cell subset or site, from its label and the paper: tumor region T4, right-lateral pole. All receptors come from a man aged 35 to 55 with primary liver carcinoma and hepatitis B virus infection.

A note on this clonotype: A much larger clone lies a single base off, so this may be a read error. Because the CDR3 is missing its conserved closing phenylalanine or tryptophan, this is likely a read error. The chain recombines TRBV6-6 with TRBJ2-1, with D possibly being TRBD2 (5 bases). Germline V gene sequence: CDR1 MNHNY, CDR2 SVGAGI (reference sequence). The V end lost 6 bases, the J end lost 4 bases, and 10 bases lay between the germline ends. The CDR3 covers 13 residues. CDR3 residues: CASSQDSYNEQFL. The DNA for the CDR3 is TGTGCCAGCAGCCAGGACTCTTACAATGAGCAGTTCCTC.

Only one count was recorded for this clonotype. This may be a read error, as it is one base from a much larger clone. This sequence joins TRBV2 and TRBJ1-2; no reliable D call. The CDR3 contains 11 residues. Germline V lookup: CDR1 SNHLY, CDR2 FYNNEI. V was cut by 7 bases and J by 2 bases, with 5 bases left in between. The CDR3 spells CASTRNYGYTF. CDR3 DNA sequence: TGTGCCAGCACACGAAACTATGGCTACACCTTC.

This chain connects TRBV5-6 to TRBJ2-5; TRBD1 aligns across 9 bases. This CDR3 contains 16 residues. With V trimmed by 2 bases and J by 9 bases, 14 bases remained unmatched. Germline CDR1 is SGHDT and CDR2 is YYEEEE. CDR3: CASSFFPGQGFGAQYF. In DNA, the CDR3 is TGTGCCAGCAGCTTTTTTCCGGGACAGGGCTTCGGGGCCCAGTACTTC.

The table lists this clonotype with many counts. In nucleotides, the CDR3 is TGTGCCATCTCAGTGAATAGGGCAGAAGGATACAATGAGCAGTTCTTC. This translates into CAISVNRAEGYNEQFF. The gene calls are TRBV10-3 and TRBJ2-1; D gene uncertain. In germline, CDR1 is ENHRY, CDR2 SYGVKD. CDR3 size: 16 residues. The V end was cut by 8 bases, the J end by 4 bases, with 21 bases between.

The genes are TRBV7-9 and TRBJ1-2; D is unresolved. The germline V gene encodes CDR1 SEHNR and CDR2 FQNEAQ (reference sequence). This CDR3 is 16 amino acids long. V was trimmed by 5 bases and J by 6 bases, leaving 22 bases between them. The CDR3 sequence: CASSPEGGLSQHGYTF. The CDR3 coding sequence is TGTGCCAGCAGCCCCGAGGGTGGGCTGTCCCAGCATGGCTACACCTTC.

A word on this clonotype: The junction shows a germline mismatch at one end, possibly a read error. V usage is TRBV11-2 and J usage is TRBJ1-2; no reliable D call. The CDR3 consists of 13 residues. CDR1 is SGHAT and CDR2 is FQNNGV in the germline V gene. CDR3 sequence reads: CASTDNFNYDYTF. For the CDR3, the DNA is TGTGCCAGTACCGACAACTTTAACTATGACTACACCTTC.

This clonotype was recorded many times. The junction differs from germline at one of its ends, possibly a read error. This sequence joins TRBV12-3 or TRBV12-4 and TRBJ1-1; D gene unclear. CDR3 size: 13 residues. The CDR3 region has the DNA TGCGCCAGCAGTTTCAAAAGCGGCACTGAAGCTTTCTTT. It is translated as CASSFKSGTEAFF.

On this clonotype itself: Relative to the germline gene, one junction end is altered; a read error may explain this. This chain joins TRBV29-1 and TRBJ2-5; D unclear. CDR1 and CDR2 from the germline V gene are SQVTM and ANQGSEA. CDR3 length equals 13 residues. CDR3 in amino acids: CSVDELWMEIQYF. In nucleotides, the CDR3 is TGCAGCGTTGACGAACTGTGGATGGAGATCCAGTACTTC.

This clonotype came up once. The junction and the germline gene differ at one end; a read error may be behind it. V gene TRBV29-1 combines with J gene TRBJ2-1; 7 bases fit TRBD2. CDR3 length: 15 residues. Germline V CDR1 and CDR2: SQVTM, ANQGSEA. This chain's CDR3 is CSVEKPGGSHNEQFF. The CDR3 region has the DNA TGCAGCGTTGAAAAACCGGGAGGCTCCCACAATGAGCAGTTCTTC.

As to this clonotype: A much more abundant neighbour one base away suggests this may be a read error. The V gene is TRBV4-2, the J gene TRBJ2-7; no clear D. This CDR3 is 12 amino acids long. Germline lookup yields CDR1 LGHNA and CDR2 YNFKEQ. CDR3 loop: CATSQEAHGQYF. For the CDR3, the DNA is TGTGCCACCAGCCAAGAGGCCCACGGGCAGTACTTC.

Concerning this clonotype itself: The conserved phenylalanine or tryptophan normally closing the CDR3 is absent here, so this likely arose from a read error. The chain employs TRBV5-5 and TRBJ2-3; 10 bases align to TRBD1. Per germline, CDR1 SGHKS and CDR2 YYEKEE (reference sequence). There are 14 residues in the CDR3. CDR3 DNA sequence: TGTGCCAGTAGCTACGACAGGGGGCCAGATACGCAGTATATT. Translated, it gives CASSYDRGPDTQYI.

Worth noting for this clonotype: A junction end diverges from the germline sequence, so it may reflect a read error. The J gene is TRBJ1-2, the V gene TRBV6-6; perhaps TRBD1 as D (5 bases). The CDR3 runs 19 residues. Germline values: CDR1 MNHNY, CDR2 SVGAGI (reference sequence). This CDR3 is CATTHETYRTTKGYYDYTF. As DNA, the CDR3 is TGTGCCACTACTCATGAAACGTATAGGACAACGAAAGGCTACTATGACTACACCTTC.

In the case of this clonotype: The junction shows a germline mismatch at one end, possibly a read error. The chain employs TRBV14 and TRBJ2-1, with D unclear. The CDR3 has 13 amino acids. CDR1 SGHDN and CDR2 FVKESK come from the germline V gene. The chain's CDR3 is CASSQSVGNDQFF. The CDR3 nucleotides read TGTGCCAGCAGTCAATCAGTGGGCAATGATCAGTTCTTC.